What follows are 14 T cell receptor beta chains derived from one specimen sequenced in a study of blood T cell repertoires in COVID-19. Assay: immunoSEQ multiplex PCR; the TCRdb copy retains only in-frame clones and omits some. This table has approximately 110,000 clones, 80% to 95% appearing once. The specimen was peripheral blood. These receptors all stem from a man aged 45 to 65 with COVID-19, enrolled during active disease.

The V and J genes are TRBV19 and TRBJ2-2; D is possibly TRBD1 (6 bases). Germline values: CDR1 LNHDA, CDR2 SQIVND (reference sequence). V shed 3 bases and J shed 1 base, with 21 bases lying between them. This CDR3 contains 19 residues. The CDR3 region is CASSIDGPRTAQNTGELFF. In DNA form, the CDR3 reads TGTGCCAGTAGTATTGACGGACCCCGGACAGCCCAGAACACCGGGGAGCTGTTTTTT.

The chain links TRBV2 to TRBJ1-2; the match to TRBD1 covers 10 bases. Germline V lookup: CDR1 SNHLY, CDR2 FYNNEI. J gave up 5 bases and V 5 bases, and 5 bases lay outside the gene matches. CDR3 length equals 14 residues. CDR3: CASSYRQGAYGYTF. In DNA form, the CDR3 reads TGTGCCAGCAGTTACCGACAGGGGGCTTATGGCTACACCTTC.

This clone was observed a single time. CDR3 DNA: TGTGCCAGCAGCCGGGGGGCGAACAATTCACCCCTCCACTTT. Encoded protein: CASSRGANNSPLHF. This rearrangement joins TRBV25-1 to TRBJ1-6; TRBD1 might be the D (6 bases). The germline V gene encodes CDR1 MGHDK and CDR2 SYGVNS. Trimming shortened V by 6 bases and J by 7 bases, and 13 bases separated the two germline ends. This CDR3 spans 14 amino acids.

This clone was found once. The CDR3 here is CASTWDRGNEQFF. The CDR3 DNA sequence: TGCGCCAGCACCTGGGACAGGGGCAATGAGCAGTTCTTC. This chain uses TRBV10-2 with TRBJ2-1, with TRBD1 matching over 10 bases. With V trimmed by 7 bases and J by 6 bases, 3 bases remained unmatched. This CDR3 contains 13 residues. CDR1 is WSHSY, CDR2 SAAADI, per germline.

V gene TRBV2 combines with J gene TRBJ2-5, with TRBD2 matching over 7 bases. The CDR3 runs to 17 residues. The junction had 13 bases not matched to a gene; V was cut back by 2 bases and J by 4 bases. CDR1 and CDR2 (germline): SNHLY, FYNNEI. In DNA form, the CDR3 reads TGTGCCAGCAGTGAAAGGGGTTGGCTAGCGGTTGGAGAGACCCAGTACTTC. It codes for CASSERGWLAVGETQYF.

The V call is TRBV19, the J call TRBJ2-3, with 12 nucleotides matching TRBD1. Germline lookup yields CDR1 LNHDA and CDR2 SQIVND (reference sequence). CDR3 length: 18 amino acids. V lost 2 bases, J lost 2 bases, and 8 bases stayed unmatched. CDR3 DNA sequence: TGTGCCAGTAGTATAAAAGCCGGGACAGGGGGCCCCACAGATACGCAGTATTTT. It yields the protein CASSIKAGTGGPTDTQYF.

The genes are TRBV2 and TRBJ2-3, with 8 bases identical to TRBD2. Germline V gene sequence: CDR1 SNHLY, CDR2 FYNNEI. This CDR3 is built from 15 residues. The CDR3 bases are TGTGGCACCGGGGGGGGCGCCCTAAGAGCAGATACGCAGTATTTT. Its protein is CGTGGGALRADTQYF. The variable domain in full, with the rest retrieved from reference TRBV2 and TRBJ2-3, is EPEVTQTPSHQVTQMGQEVILRCVPISNHLYFYWYRQILGQKVEFLVSFYNNEISEKSEIFDDQFSVERPDGSNFTLKIRSTKLEDSAMYFCGTGGGALRADTQYFGPGTRLTVL.

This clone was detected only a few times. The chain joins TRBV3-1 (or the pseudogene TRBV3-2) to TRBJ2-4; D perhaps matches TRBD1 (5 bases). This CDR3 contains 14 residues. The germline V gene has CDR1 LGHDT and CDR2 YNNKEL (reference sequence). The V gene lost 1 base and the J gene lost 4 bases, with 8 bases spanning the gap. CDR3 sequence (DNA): TGTGCCAGCAGCCAAGTCACAGGTAAAAACATTCAGTACTTC. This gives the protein CASSQVTGKNIQYF.

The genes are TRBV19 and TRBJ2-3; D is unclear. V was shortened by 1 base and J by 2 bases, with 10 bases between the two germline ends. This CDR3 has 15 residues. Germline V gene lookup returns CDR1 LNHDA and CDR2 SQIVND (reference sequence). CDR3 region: CASSIAGRYTDTQYF. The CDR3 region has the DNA TGTGCCAGTAGTATAGCCGGCAGGTACACAGATACGCAGTATTTT.

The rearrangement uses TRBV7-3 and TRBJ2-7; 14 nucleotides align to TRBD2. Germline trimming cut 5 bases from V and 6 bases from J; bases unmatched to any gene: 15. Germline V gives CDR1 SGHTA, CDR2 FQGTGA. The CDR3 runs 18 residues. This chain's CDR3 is CASSPTRGLAGEDVEQYV. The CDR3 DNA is TGTGCCAGCAGCCCCACCCGGGGACTAGCGGGAGAAGATGTCGAGCAGTACGTC.

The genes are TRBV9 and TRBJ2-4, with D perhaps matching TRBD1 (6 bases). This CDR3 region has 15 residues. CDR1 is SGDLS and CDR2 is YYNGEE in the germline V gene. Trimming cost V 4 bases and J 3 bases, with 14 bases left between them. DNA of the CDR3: TGTGCCAGCAGCCCCGCCACAGGGTTCAAAAACATTCAGTACTTC. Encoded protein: CASSPATGFKNIQYF.

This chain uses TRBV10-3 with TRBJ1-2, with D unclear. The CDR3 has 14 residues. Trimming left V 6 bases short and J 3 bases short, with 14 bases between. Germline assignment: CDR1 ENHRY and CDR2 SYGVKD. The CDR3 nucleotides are TGTGCCATCAGCCCTCCCACGGTAGACTATGGCTACACCTTC. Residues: CAISPPTVDYGYTF.

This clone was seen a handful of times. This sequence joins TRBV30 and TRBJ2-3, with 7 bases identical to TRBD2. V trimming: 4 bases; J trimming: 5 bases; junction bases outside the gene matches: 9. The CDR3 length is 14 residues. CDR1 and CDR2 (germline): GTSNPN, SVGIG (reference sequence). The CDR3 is CAWMRGGEEDTQYF. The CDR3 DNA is TGTGCCTGGATGAGGGGAGGGGAAGAAGATACGCAGTATTTT.

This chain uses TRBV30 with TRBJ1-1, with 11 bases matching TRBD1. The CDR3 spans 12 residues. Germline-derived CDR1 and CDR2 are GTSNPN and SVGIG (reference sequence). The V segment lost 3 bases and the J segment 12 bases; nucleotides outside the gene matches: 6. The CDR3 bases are TGTGCCTGGAGCGGACAGGGGGCGAGGACTTTCTTT. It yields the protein CAWSGQGARTFF.